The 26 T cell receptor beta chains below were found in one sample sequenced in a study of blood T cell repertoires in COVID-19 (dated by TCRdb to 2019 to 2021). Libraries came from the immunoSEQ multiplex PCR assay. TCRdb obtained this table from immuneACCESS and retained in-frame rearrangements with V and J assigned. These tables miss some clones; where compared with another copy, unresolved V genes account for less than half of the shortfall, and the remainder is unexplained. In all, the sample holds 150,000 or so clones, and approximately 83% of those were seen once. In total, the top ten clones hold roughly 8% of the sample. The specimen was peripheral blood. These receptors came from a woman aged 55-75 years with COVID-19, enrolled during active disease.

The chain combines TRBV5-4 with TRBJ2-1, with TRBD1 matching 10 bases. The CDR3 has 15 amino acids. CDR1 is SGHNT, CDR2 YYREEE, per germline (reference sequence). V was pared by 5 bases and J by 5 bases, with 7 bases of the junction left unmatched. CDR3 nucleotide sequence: TGTGCCAGCAGACCCCGGGACAGGGGTGACAATGAGCAGTTCTTC. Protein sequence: CASRPRDRGDNEQFF.

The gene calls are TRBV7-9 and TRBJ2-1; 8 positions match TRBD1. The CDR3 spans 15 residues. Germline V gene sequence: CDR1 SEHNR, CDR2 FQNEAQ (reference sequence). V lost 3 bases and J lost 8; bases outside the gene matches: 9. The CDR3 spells CASSFTRQGLDEQFF. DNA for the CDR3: TGTGCCAGCAGCTTCACCCGACAGGGGTTGGATGAGCAGTTCTTC. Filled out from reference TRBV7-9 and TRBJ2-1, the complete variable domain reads DTGVSQNPRHKITKRGQNVTFRCDPISEHNRLYWYRQTLGQGPEFLTYFQNEAQLEKSRLLSDRFSAERPKGSFSTLEIQRTEQGDSAMYLCASSFTRQGLDEQFFGPGTRLTVL.

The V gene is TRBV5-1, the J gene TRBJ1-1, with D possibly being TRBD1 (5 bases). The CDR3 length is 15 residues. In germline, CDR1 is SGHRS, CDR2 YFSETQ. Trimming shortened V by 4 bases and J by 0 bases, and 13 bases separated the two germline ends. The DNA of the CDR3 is TGCGCCAGCAGCCCGGAAGACAGTCTGAACACTGAAGCTTTCTTT. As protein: CASSPEDSLNTEAFF.

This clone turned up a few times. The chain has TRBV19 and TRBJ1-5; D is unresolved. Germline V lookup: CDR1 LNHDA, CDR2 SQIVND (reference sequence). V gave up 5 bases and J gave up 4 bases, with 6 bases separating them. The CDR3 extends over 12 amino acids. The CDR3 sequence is CASSRANQPQHF. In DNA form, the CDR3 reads TGTGCCAGTAGTCGAGCGAATCAGCCCCAGCATTTT.

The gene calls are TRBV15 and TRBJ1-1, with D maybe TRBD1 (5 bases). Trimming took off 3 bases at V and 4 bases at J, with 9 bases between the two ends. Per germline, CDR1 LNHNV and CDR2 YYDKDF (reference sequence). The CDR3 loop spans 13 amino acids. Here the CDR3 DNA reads TGTGCCACCAGCAGGGGGCGGTTCACTGAAGCTTTCTTT. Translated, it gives CATSRGRFTEAFF.

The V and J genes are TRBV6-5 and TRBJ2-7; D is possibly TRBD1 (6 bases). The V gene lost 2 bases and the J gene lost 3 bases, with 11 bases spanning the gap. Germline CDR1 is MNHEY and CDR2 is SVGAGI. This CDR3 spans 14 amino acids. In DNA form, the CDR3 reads TGTGCCAGCAGTTACGACCAACAGGGCTACGAGCAGTACTTC. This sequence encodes CASSYDQQGYEQYF.

The CDR3 region has the DNA TGCAGCGTTCAGGGCTCCTACGAGCAGTACTTC. It translates to CSVQGSYEQYF. The V call is TRBV29-1, the J call TRBJ2-7; weak D call: TRBD1 (5 bases). There are 11 residues in the CDR3. V lost 5 bases and J 0 bases, leaving 5 bases between the germline ends. Germline loops: CDR1 SQVTM, CDR2 ANQGSEA.

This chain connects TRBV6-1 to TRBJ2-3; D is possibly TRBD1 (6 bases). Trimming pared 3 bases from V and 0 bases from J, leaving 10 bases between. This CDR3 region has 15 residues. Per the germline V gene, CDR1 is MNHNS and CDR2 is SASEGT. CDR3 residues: CASSEGATSTDTQYF. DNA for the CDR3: TGTGCCAGCAGTGAGGGGGCGACGAGCACAGATACGCAGTATTTT.

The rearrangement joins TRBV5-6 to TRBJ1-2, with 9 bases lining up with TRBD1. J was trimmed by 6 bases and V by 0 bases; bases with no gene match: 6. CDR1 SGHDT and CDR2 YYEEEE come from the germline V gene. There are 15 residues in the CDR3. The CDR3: CASSLEPGQGNGYTF. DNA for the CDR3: TGTGCCAGCAGCTTGGAGCCGGGACAGGGAAATGGCTACACCTTC.

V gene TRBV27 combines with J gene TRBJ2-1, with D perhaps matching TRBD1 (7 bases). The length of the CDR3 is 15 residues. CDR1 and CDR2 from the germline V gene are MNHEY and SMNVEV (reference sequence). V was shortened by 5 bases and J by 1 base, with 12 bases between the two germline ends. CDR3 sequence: CASSAGQSSYNEQFF. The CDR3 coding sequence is TGTGCCAGCAGTGCGGGACAGTCGTCCTACAATGAGCAGTTCTTC.

CDR3 loop: CASSLGTGGGYEQYF. CDR3 DNA sequence: TGCGCCAGCAGCCTGGGGACAGGGGGCGGGTACGAGCAGTACTTC. The J gene is TRBJ2-7, the V gene TRBV5-1, with TRBD1 matching 12 bases. The CDR3 is made up of 15 amino acids. Germline trimming cut 4 bases from V and 4 bases from J; bases unmatched to any gene: 6. In germline, CDR1 is SGHRS, CDR2 YFSETQ.

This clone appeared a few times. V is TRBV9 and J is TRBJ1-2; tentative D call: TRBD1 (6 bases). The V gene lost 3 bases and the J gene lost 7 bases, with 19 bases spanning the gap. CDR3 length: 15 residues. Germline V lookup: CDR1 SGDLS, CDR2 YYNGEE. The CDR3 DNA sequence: TGTGCCAGCAGCGCAGGATTACAGGGCTTTGGTGGCTACACCTTC. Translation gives CASSAGLQGFGGYTF.

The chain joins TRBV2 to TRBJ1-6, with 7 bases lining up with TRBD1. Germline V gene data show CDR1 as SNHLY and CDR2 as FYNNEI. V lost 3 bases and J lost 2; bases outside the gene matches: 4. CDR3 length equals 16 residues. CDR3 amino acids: CASSDVGTAYNSPLHF. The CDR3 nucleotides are TGTGCCAGCAGTGACGTGGGGACAGCCTATAATTCACCCCTCCACTTT.

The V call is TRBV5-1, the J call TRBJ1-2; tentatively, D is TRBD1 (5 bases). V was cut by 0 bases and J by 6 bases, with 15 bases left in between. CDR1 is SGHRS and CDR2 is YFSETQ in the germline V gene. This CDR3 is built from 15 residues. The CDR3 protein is CASSLVILGGDGYTF. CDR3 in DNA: TGCGCCAGCAGCTTGGTTATCCTGGGGGGAGATGGCTACACCTTC.

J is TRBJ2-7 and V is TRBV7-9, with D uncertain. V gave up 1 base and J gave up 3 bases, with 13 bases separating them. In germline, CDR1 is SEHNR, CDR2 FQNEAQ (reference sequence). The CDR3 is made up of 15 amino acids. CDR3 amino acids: CASSLESGWRYEQYF. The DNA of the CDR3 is TGTGCCAGCAGCTTAGAATCGGGTTGGCGCTACGAGCAGTACTTC.

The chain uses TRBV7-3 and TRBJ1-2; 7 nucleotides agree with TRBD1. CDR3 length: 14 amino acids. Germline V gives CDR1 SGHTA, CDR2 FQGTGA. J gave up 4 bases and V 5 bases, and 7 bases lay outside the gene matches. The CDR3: CASSATGALYGYTF. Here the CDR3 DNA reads TGTGCCAGCAGCGCCACAGGGGCCCTCTATGGCTACACCTTC.

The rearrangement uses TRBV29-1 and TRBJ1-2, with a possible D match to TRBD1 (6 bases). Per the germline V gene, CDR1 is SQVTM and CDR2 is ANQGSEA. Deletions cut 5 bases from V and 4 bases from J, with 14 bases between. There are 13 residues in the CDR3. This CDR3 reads CSVSQQGAYGYTF. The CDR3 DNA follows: TGCAGCGTTAGCCAACAGGGAGCCTATGGCTACACCTTC.

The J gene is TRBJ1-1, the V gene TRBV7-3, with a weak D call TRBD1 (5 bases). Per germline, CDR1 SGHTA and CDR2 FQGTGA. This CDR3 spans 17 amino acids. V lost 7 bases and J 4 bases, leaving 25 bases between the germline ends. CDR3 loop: CASNYLTGTPLGTEAFF. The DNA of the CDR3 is TGTGCCAGCAACTATCTTACCGGGACTCCCTTGGGCACTGAAGCTTTCTTT.

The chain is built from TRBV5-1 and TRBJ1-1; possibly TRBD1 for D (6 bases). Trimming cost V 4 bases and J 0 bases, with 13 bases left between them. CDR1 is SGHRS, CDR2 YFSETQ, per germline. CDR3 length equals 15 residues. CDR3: CASSVLRGVNTEAFF. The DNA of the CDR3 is TGCGCCAGCAGCGTCCTCAGGGGAGTGAACACTGAAGCTTTCTTT.

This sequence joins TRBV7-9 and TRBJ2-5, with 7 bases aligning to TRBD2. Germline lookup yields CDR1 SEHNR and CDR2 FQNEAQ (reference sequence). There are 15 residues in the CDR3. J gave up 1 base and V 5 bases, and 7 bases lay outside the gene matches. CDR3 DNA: TGTGCCAGCAGCCTCCTAATAGCGGGCCAAGAGACCCAGTACTTC. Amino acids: CASSLLIAGQETQYF. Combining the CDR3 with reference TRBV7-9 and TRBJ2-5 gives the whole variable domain DTGVSQNPRHKITKRGQNVTFRCDPISEHNRLYWYRQTLGQGPEFLTYFQNEAQLEKSRLLSDRFSAERPKGSFSTLEIQRTEQGDSAMYLCASSLLIAGQETQYFGPGTRLLVL.

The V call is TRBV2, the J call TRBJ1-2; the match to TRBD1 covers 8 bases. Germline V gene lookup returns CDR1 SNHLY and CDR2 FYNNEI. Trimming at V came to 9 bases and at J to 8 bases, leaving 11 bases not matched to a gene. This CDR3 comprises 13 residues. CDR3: CARFQGAGFGYTF. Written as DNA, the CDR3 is TGTGCCAGGTTCCAGGGGGCCGGTTTCGGCTACACCTTC.

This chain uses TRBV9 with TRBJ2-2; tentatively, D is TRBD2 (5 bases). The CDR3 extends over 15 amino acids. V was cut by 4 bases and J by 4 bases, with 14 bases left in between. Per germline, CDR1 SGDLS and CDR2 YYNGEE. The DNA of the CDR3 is TGTGCCAGCAGCCCAGACCTGGGGAGCACCGGGGAGCTGTTTTTT. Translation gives CASSPDLGSTGELFF.

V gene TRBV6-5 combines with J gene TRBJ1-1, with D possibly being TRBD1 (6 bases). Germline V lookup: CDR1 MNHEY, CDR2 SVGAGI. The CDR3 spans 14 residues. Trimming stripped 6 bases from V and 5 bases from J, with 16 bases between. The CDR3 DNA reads TGTGCCAGCAGCCGATGGACAGAATGGACTGAAGCTTTCTTT. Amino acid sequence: CASSRWTEWTEAFF.

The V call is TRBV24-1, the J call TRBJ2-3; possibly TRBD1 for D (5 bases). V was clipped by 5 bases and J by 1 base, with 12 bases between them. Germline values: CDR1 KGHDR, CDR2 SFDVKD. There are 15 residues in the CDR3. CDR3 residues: CATSVKDKGTDTQYF. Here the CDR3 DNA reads TGTGCCACCAGTGTAAAGGACAAAGGCACAGATACGCAGTATTTT.

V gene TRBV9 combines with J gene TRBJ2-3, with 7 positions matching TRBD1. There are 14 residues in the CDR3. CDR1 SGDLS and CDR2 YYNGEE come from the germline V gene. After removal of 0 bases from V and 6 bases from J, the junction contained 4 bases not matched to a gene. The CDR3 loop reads CASSVEGGADTQYF. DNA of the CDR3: TGTGCCAGCAGCGTAGAAGGGGGCGCGGATACGCAGTATTTT.

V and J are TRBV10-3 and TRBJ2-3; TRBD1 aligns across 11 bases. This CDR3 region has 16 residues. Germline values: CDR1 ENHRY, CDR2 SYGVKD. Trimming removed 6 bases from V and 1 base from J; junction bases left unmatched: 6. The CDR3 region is CAISQGTGGGTDTQYF. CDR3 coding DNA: TGTGCCATCAGCCAAGGGACAGGGGGGGGCACAGATACGCAGTATTTT.